This T cell receptor beta chain was documented in a study of kidney transplant recipient with SARS-CoV-2 infection. The CDR3 consists of 17 residues. The ends were cut back, 5 bases at V and 4 bases at J, with 23 bases in the middle. TCRdb re-analysed the reads in MiXCR, keeping a single row per CDR3 protein. This sample has roughly 250,000 distinct CDR3 sequences, with under 30% found just once. This clonotype was recorded many times. Sequencing was performed on a blood sample, taken at baseline and on approximately day 120 from a kidney transplant recipient. This TCR was recovered from a male patient in his thirties who had COVID-19 and was a kidney transplant recipient. Some of these T cells may belong to the graft donor. The V and J genes are TRBV12-3 or TRBV12-4 and TRBJ1-2; D remains unclear. CDR3 coding DNA: TGTGCCAGCAGTAAGGGCACCAGCTTCCGAAAGACCTATGGCTACACCTTC. It is translated as CASSKGTSFRKTYGYTF.